This paragraph covers one TCR beta chain sequence. Per the study methods: Nucleated cell counts were estimated from reference gene primer amplification. Measured with immunoSEQ multiplex PCR; TCRdb has only the in-frame clones, and not every one. That table is the source of V, J and clone size, and D and trimming were worked out from the DNA. The sample lists 65,000 to 80,000 clones; over 65% were seen once. The sample originates from a study of blood T cell repertoires in COVID-19. About the research overall: Sites across the United States, Italy and Spain contributed samples from acute and convalescent COVID-19. T cells, B-cell-depleted T cells, or PBMCs supplied cDNA or gDNA.

In germline, CDR1 is SNHLY, CDR2 FYNNEI. The CDR3 has 15 residues. Trimming removed 8 bases from V and 0 bases from J, with 13 bases in between. This clonotype was sampled from a human donor in a cohort sampled during active COVID-19. Sequenced: peripheral blood. The V gene is TRBV2, the J gene TRBJ2-2; tentative D call: TRBD1 (6 bases). The CDR3 region is CASGPGQANTGELFF. The CDR3 bases are TGTGCCAGCGGACCGGGACAAGCGAACACCGGGGAGCTGTTTTTT.